Listed below are T cell receptor beta chains from one sample, sequenced in a study of OX40 agonist ivuxolimab in advanced cancers. TCRdb's table, derived via immunoSEQ multiplex PCR, lists solely in-frame clones and lacks some. This table has about 100,000 clones, roughly 90% appearing once. The source material was CD4+ or CD8+ T cells sorted from blood, sampled in a trial of the OX40 agonist ivuxolimab. The receptors were gathered from an adult with an advanced solid tumor such as melanoma, head and neck, liver or kidney cancer. Both conserved end residues are part of each CDR3. Each record gives: J gene, D gene, V gene, clone size, CDR3 protein, CDR3 DNA. The D gene is left open where the match is weak. The size of a clone is reported for some rows only, either as once, few or many, or as a class for expanded clones.

j_gene: TRBJ1-2
d_gene: -
v_gene: TRBV5-6
abundance: -
CDR3aa: CASSLPQGGYGYTF
CDR3nt: TGTGCCAGCAGCTTGCCCCAGGGAGGCTATGGCTACACCTTC

j_gene: TRBJ2-3
d_gene: -
v_gene: TRBV7-8
abundance: -
CDR3aa: CASSRREFGTDTQYF
CDR3nt: TGTGCCAGCAGCAGAAGGGAGTTTGGCACAGATACGCAGTATTTT

j_gene: TRBJ1-2
d_gene: -
v_gene: TRBV30
abundance: once
CDR3aa: CAWTVGGSYGYTF
CDR3nt: TGTGCCTGGACCGTTGGGGGGTCCTATGGCTACACCTTC

j_gene: TRBJ2-5
d_gene: -
v_gene: TRBV5-1
abundance: -
CDR3aa: CASSLGGFRTIETQYF
CDR3nt: TGCGCCAGCAGCTTGGGGGGTTTTAGGACTATAGAGACCCAGTACTTC

j_gene: TRBJ2-3
d_gene: TRBD1
v_gene: TRBV6-1
abundance: -
CDR3aa: CASRGQGAADTQYF
CDR3nt: TGTGCCAGCAGGGGACAGGGGGCAGCAGATACGCAGTATTTT

j_gene: TRBJ2-1
d_gene: -
v_gene: TRBV5-1
abundance: -
CDR3aa: CASGDSRNEQFF
CDR3nt: TGCGCCAGCGGTGACTCACGGAATGAGCAGTTCTTC

j_gene: TRBJ1-2
d_gene: -
v_gene: TRBV28
abundance: -
CDR3aa: CASSRPPIYGYTF
CDR3nt: TGTGCCAGCAGCCGACCCCCGATCTATGGCTACACCTTC

j_gene: TRBJ1-4
d_gene: TRBD1
v_gene: TRBV5-1
abundance: -
CDR3aa: CASSLNVGLQGTNEKLFF
CDR3nt: TGCGCCAGCAGCTTGAATGTTGGATTACAGGGGACTAATGAAAAACTGTTTTTT

j_gene: TRBJ1-3
d_gene: -
v_gene: TRBV19
abundance: -
CDR3aa: CASTPLGSGNTIYF
CDR3nt: TGTGCCAGTACCCCTCTTGGGTCTGGAAACACCATATATTTT

j_gene: TRBJ1-2
d_gene: -
v_gene: TRBV5-4
abundance: medium-sized
CDR3aa: CASSLSGGSRGYTF
CDR3nt: TGTGCCAGCAGCTTGTCCGGGGGATCAAGAGGCTACACCTTC

j_gene: TRBJ1-2
d_gene: TRBD1
v_gene: TRBV5-1
abundance: -
CDR3aa: CASSLRSRQGPNYGYTF
CDR3nt: TGCGCCAGCAGCTTGAGGAGTCGACAGGGGCCTAACTATGGCTACACCTTC

j_gene: TRBJ1-1
d_gene: -
v_gene: TRBV30
abundance: once
CDR3aa: CAWMASDLTEAFF
CDR3nt: TGTGCCTGGATGGCCTCTGATCTCACTGAAGCTTTCTTT

j_gene: TRBJ2-7
d_gene: -
v_gene: TRBV30
abundance: few
CDR3aa: CAWSVSGLASEQYF
CDR3nt: TGTGCCTGGAGTGTATCAGGCCTAGCGAGCGAGCAGTACTTC

j_gene: TRBJ2-3
d_gene: -
v_gene: TRBV5-6
abundance: -
CDR3aa: CASSLGGRRTDTQYF
CDR3nt: TGTGCCAGCAGCTTAGGCGGGCGTAGGACAGATACGCAGTATTTT

j_gene: TRBJ1-3
d_gene: TRBD1
v_gene: TRBV30
abundance: -
CDR3aa: CAWRLEPGQGRNTIYF
CDR3nt: TGTGCCTGGAGACTTGAGCCGGGACAGGGTCGAAACACCATATATTTT

j_gene: TRBJ2-1
d_gene: -
v_gene: TRBV7-6
abundance: -
CDR3aa: CASSHPVQGGEQFF
CDR3nt: TGTGCCAGCAGTCACCCCGTCCAGGGTGGTGAGCAGTTCTTC

j_gene: TRBJ1-1
d_gene: -
v_gene: TRBV11-3
abundance: -
CDR3aa: CASSLGGNTEAFF
CDR3nt: TGTGCCAGCAGCTTAGGGGGGAACACTGAAGCTTTCTTT

j_gene: TRBJ1-5
d_gene: -
v_gene: TRBV5-6
abundance: -
CDR3aa: CASSFTGSNQPQHF
CDR3nt: TGTGCCAGCAGCTTTACAGGGAGCAATCAGCCCCAGCATTTT

j_gene: TRBJ2-1
d_gene: TRBD2
v_gene: TRBV7-3
abundance: -
CDR3aa: CASSSSGTTNEQFF
CDR3nt: TGTGCCAGCAGCTCTTCCGGGACTACCAATGAGCAGTTCTTC

j_gene: TRBJ1-1
d_gene: -
v_gene: TRBV5-8
abundance: few
CDR3aa: CASPRLGGRHNTEAFF
CDR3nt: TGTGCCAGCCCACGTTTAGGAGGGCGGCATAACACTGAAGCTTTCTTT

j_gene: TRBJ2-3
d_gene: TRBD2
v_gene: TRBV7-2
abundance: -
CDR3aa: CASSLAYTGTASGSVNTQYF
CDR3nt: TGTGCCAGCAGCTTAGCCTATACCGGGACAGCTAGCGGGAGCGTAAATACGCAGTATTTT

j_gene: TRBJ2-2
d_gene: -
v_gene: TRBV29-1
abundance: -
CDR3aa: CSVDQNTGELFF
CDR3nt: TGCAGCGTGGACCAGAACACCGGGGAGCTGTTTTTT

j_gene: TRBJ2-2
d_gene: -
v_gene: TRBV5-8
abundance: -
CDR3aa: CASSPGLGSSNTGELFF
CDR3nt: TGTGCCAGCAGCCCCGGTTTGGGTTCGTCGAACACCGGGGAGCTGTTTTTT

j_gene: TRBJ1-1
d_gene: TRBD1
v_gene: TRBV7-7
abundance: -
CDR3aa: CASSATGGSPGDTEAFF
CDR3nt: TGTGCCAGCAGCGCCACAGGGGGCTCTCCTGGGGACACTGAAGCTTTCTTT

j_gene: TRBJ1-1
d_gene: TRBD1
v_gene: TRBV15
abundance: -
CDR3aa: CATSKGANTEAFF
CDR3nt: TGTGCCACCAGTAAGGGGGCGAACACTGAAGCTTTCTTT

j_gene: TRBJ1-1
d_gene: -
v_gene: TRBV5-6
abundance: -
CDR3aa: CASSLGHTEAFF
CDR3nt: TGTGCCAGCAGCTTGGGGCACACTGAAGCTTTCTTT

j_gene: TRBJ2-3
d_gene: -
v_gene: TRBV5-1
abundance: -
CDR3aa: CASSLPSTDTQYF
CDR3nt: TGCGCCAGCAGCTTGCCAAGCACAGATACGCAGTATTTT

j_gene: TRBJ2-7
d_gene: TRBD2
v_gene: TRBV5-1
abundance: -
CDR3aa: CASSRLAASLPEEQYF
CDR3nt: TGCGCCAGCAGCCGACTAGCGGCCTCCCTACCGGAAGAGCAGTACTTC

j_gene: TRBJ2-7
d_gene: -
v_gene: TRBV27
abundance: few
CDR3aa: CASTQWGSYEQYF
CDR3nt: TGTGCCAGCACCCAATGGGGTTCCTACGAGCAGTACTTC

j_gene: TRBJ1-3
d_gene: -
v_gene: TRBV9
abundance: -
CDR3aa: CASSAKTERSGNTIYF
CDR3nt: TGTGCCAGCAGCGCCAAGACAGAGAGGAGTGGAAACACCATATATTTT

j_gene: TRBJ2-6
d_gene: -
v_gene: TRBV19
abundance: -
CDR3aa: CASSIDGGWRAGANVLTF
CDR3nt: TGTGCCAGTAGTATAGATGGGGGTTGGAGGGCTGGGGCCAACGTCCTGACTTTC